This passage covers 15 T cell receptor beta chains from one sample sequenced in a study of blood T cell repertoires in COVID-19. The data were produced by immunoSEQ multiplex PCR, yet TCRdb's version contains in-frame clones alone and is incomplete. The sample lists some 42,000 clones, roughly 87% occurring once. Sequenced material: peripheral blood. The receptors shown here come from a human donor in a cohort sampled during active COVID-19.

The V and J genes are TRBV7-6 and TRBJ2-2; 12 bases line up with TRBD2. CDR1 SGHVS and CDR2 FNYEAQ come from the germline V gene. V gave up 3 bases and J gave up 0 bases; unmatched junction bases: 5. The CDR3 has 18 amino acids. The CDR3 region has the DNA TGTGCCAGCAGCTTTCAACTAGCGGGAGGCACGAACACCGGGGAGCTGTTTTTT. Translation: CASSFQLAGGTNTGELFF.

The V and J genes are TRBV14 and TRBJ2-1; tentative D call: TRBD2 (6 bases). CDR3 length equals 16 residues. Germline V lookup: CDR1 SGHDN, CDR2 FVKESK. V gave up 2 bases and J gave up 7 bases, with 18 bases separating them. The CDR3 loop is CASSQLRGFGLNEQFF. CDR3 sequence (DNA): TGTGCCAGCAGCCAACTCCGGGGGTTTGGGCTGAATGAGCAGTTCTTC.

The V gene is TRBV28, the J gene TRBJ1-2; 9 bases are shared with TRBD1. Germline V gene lookup returns CDR1 MDHEN and CDR2 SYDVKM. The CDR3 sequence is 12 residues long. V gave up 6 bases and J gave up 5 bases; unmatched junction bases: 1. CDR3 bases: TGTGCCAGCAGAGACAGGGGGTATGGCTACACCTTC. It specifies CASRDRGYGYTF.

The genes are TRBV6-2 or TRBV6-3 and TRBJ2-5, with 9 bases matching TRBD1. With 0 bases clipped from V and 4 bases from J, the junction kept 3 bases outside the gene matches. The length of the CDR3 is 15 residues. Germline CDR1 reads MNHEY; CDR2 reads SVGEGT. The CDR3 reads CASSYSTGGSETQYF. The CDR3 DNA is TGTGCCAGCAGTTACTCCACAGGGGGCTCAGAGACCCAGTACTTC.

The V call is TRBV4-1, the J call TRBJ1-4, with 9 bases aligning to TRBD1. With V trimmed by 0 bases and J by 0 bases, 11 bases remained unmatched. Looked up from germline, CDR1 is MGHRA and CDR2 is YSYEKL. CDR3 length equals 20 residues. CDR3 coding DNA: TGCGCCAGCAGCCAAGATCGTGGGACAGGGAGACGGGCAACTAATGAAAAACTGTTTTTT. Protein sequence: CASSQDRGTGRRATNEKLFF.

This rearrangement joins TRBV5-1 to TRBJ2-3, with D possibly matching TRBD2 (5 bases). CDR1 and CDR2 (germline): SGHRS, YFSETQ. The CDR3 totals 15 residues. V lost 3 bases and J 3 bases, leaving 14 bases between the germline ends. Here the CDR3 DNA reads TGCGCCAGCAGCTCTGGCGGGCGGGCGACAGATACGCAGTATTTT. It encodes CASSSGGRATDTQYF.

The chain has TRBV2 and TRBJ2-1, with 9 nucleotides matching TRBD2. Germline CDR1 reads SNHLY; CDR2 reads FYNNEI. The CDR3 extends over 16 amino acids. V lost 2 bases and J lost 7; bases outside the gene matches: 9. For the CDR3, the DNA is TGTGCCAGCAGTGAAAGGAGGGCGGGGGGGCCGAATGAGCAGTTCTTC. Encoded protein: CASSERRAGGPNEQFF.

The CDR3 sequence is CASSYFSGFEQYF. DNA for the CDR3: TGTGCCAGCAGCTACTTTTCAGGGTTCGAGCAGTACTTC. This chain joins TRBV3-1 (or the pseudogene TRBV3-2) and TRBJ2-7, with D perhaps matching TRBD1 (5 bases). This CDR3 has 13 amino acids. From germline, CDR1 is LGHDT and CDR2 YNNKEL (reference sequence). The V gene lost 5 bases and the J gene lost 6 bases, with 14 bases spanning the gap.

This clone has only one observation. V and J are TRBV5-8 and TRBJ2-1; 9 bases agree with TRBD1. CDR1 is SGHTS, CDR2 YDEGEE, per germline. This CDR3 has 15 residues. Germline trimming cut 1 base from V and 4 bases from J; bases unmatched to any gene: 3. The CDR3 region has the DNA TGTGCCAGCAGCTTGTACAGGGGGCTGTACAATGAGCAGTTCTTC. Its protein is CASSLYRGLYNEQFF.

The V and J genes are TRBV19 and TRBJ2-7, with D possibly TRBD2 on 6 matching bases. CDR3 length: 18 amino acids. The germline V and J ends were trimmed by 2 bases and 0 bases, with 20 bases remaining between them. Per the germline V gene, CDR1 is LNHDA and CDR2 is SQIVND (reference sequence). CDR3 DNA sequence: TGTGCCAGTAGTATAAGTAGATCTTGGCGGGGCCACTCCTACGAGCAGTACTTC. Translation: CASSISRSWRGHSYEQYF.

This chain links TRBV28 with TRBJ1-2, with TRBD1 identical over 8 bases. With V trimmed by 7 bases and J by 8 bases, 9 bases remained unmatched. CDR1 and CDR2 from the germline V gene are MDHEN and SYDVKM. The CDR3 is 13 residues long. CDR3 in DNA: TGTGCCAGCACCCGGACAGGGAGAAGAGGCTACACCTTC. It specifies CASTRTGRRGYTF.

The chain recombines TRBV9 with TRBJ2-2; D uncertain. Between the trimmed V and J ends, which lost 0 bases and 1 base, there was a span of 10 bases. Germline loops: CDR1 SGDLS, CDR2 YYNGEE. The CDR3 is 16 residues long. For the CDR3, the DNA is TGTGCCAGCAGCGTAGGACACGGAAAGAACACCGGGGAGCTGTTTTTT. Amino acid sequence: CASSVGHGKNTGELFF.

The chain links TRBV28 to TRBJ1-5, with 8 bases lining up with TRBD1. V shed 6 bases and J 7 bases; nucleotides not matched to a gene: 8. The CDR3 consists of 14 residues. Per germline, CDR1 MDHEN and CDR2 SYDVKM. The DNA of the CDR3 is TGTGCCAGCAGCCTTTCAGGGGGCTGGCAGCCCCAGCATTTT. Its translation: CASSLSGGWQPQHF.

The chain is built from TRBV5-1 and TRBJ2-5; TRBD1 matches 9 bases. This CDR3 has 13 residues. The germline V gene encodes CDR1 SGHRS and CDR2 YFSETQ. J was trimmed by 9 bases and V by 4 bases; bases with no gene match: 7. CDR3 DNA sequence: TGCGCCAGCAGCCGGGACAGGGTCTCTTCCCAGTACTTC. Its protein product is CASSRDRVSSQYF.

The rearrangement joins TRBV28 to TRBJ1-5, with D perhaps TRBD1 (5 bases). Germline V gene data show CDR1 as MDHEN and CDR2 as SYDVKM. CDR3 length: 12 amino acids. V dropped 6 bases and J dropped 7 bases, with 10 bases sitting between them. The CDR3 reads CASRGDWQPQHF. CDR3 coding DNA: TGTGCCAGCAGGGGGGACTGGCAGCCCCAGCATTTT.